The TCR beta chain described here comes from a study of CD8 T cells in Susac syndrome. V lost 1 base, J lost 1 base, and 14 bases lay in between. CDR3 length: 16 amino acids. Germline V gene data show CDR1 as DFQATT and CDR2 as SNEGSKA (reference sequence). Sequencing of TCR beta drew on CD8+ and CD4+ T cells from blood. Controls were drawn from healthy donors and were matched for age and sex. In contrast to the negatively isolated CD8+ and CD4+ T cells, TEMRA cells were FACS-enriched. This clonotype was recorded only once. RNA totalling 0.5 to 1 ug underwent reverse transcription with random hexamers. TCR beta CDR3 was amplified by immunoSEQ covering 54 Vbeta and 13 Jbeta. A single record per CDR3 protein comes from TCRdb applying MiXCR to the immunoSEQ multiplex PCR reads. This table holds 100,000 to 150,000 distinct CDR3 sequences, about 95% found once.

The specimen sequenced was CD4+ T cells from PBMCs. The chain is built from TRBV20-1 and TRBJ1-5, with unresolved D. The source of this sequence is a human donor in good health. The CDR3: CSARGLPRVSNQPQHF. The CDR3 nucleotides are TGCAGTGCTAGAGGGCTCCCTAGGGTCAGCAATCAGCCCCAGCATTTT.